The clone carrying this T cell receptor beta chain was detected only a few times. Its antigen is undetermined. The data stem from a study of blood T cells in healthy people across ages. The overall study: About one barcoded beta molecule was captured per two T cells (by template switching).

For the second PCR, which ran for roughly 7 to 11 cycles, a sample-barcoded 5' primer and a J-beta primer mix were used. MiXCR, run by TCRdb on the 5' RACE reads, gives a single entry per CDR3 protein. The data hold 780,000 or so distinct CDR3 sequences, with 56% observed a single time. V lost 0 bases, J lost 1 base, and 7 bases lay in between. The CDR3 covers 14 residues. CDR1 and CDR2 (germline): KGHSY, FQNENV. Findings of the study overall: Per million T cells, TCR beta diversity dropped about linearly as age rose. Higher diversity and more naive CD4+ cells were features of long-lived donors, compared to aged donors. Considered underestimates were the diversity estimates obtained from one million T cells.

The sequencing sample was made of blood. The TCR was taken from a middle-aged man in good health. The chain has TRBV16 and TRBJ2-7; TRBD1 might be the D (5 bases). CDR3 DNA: TGTGCCAGCAGCCAATCGGCAGGGTCCTACGAGCAGTACTTC. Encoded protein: CASSQSAGSYEQYF.